This is a list of T cell receptor beta chains from one sample in a study of blood T cell repertoires in COVID-19. TCRdb's table, derived via immunoSEQ multiplex PCR, lists solely in-frame clones and lacks some. The sample yields about 24,000 clones, 85% to 90% seen once. The sequenced material came from peripheral blood. These receptors came from an older man with COVID-19, enrolled during active disease. Both conserved end residues are part of each CDR3. D genes are given only for firm matches. Expanded clones get a size class; other rows say once, few or many, or leave the size out.

CDR3 length: 15; clone size: NA; V gene: TRBV7-9; J gene: TRBJ1-3; D gene: TRBD1; CDR3 DNA: TGTGCCAGCAGCTCGGACAGGGGGCGCGGAAACACCATATATTTT; CDR3 protein: CASSSDRGRGNTIYF
CDR3 length: 17; clone size: NA; V gene: TRBV7-2; J gene: TRBJ2-2; D gene: NA; CDR3 DNA: TGTGCCAGCAGCTTAGCGAGACAGGCAGGGACGAGCGGGGAGCTGTTTTTT; CDR3 protein: CASSLARQAGTSGELFF
CDR3 length: 16; clone size: NA; V gene: TRBV19; J gene: TRBJ1-3; D gene: TRBD1; CDR3 DNA: TGTGCCAGTACTACCACTACCACAGGGGCTCGGAACACCATATATTTT; CDR3 protein: CASTTTTTGARNTIYF
CDR3 length: 14; clone size: NA; V gene: TRBV19; J gene: TRBJ2-7; D gene: TRBD1; CDR3 DNA: TGTGCCAGTAGTATCAGCCGGGACAGCTACGAGCAGTACTTC; CDR3 protein: CASSISRDSYEQYF
CDR3 length: 13; clone size: NA; V gene: TRBV7-9; J gene: TRBJ2-2; D gene: NA; CDR3 DNA: TGTGCCAGCAGCTTAACGGAGCCCGGGGAGCTGTTTTTT; CDR3 protein: CASSLTEPGELFF
CDR3 length: 14; clone size: NA; V gene: TRBV13; J gene: TRBJ2-5; D gene: TRBD1; CDR3 DNA: TGTGCCAGCAGCCTTGGGACAGGGGAAGAGACCCAGTACTTC; CDR3 protein: CASSLGTGEETQYF
CDR3 length: 15; clone size: NA; V gene: TRBV5-1; J gene: TRBJ2-4; D gene: NA; CDR3 DNA: TGCGCCAGCAGCTTGGAGGCGCGGCTTGATAGCATTCAGTACTTC; CDR3 protein: CASSLEARLDSIQYF
CDR3 length: 15; clone size: NA; V gene: TRBV27; J gene: TRBJ1-5; D gene: TRBD1; CDR3 DNA: TGTGCCAGCAGTCGGGGACAGGGGATCAATCAGCCCCAGCATTTT; CDR3 protein: CASSRGQGINQPQHF
CDR3 length: 14; clone size: NA; V gene: TRBV6-5; J gene: TRBJ2-7; D gene: NA; CDR3 DNA: TGTGCCAGCAGTTACTCGCCGGGGGACTACGAGCAGTACTTC; CDR3 protein: CASSYSPGDYEQYF
CDR3 length: 14; clone size: NA; V gene: TRBV2; J gene: TRBJ1-6; D gene: TRBD1; CDR3 DNA: TGTGCCAGCAGGCCCGACAGGGGAGGATCACCCCTCCACTTT; CDR3 protein: CASRPDRGGSPLHF
CDR3 length: 13; clone size: once; V gene: TRBV6-5; J gene: TRBJ2-5; D gene: TRBD1; CDR3 DNA: TGTGCCAGCAGGGGGACAGCCCGAGAGACCCAGTACTTC; CDR3 protein: CASRGTARETQYF
CDR3 length: 14; clone size: NA; V gene: TRBV3-1/TRBV3-2; J gene: TRBJ2-7; D gene: NA; CDR3 DNA: TGTGCCAGCAGCCAAGGCGGATACTTCTACGAGCAGTACTTC; CDR3 protein: CASSQGGYFYEQYF
CDR3 length: 15; clone size: few; V gene: TRBV11-2; J gene: TRBJ2-2; D gene: TRBD1; CDR3 DNA: TGTGCCAGCAGCTTAGCCAGGGGGCATGCCGGGGAGCTGTTTTTT; CDR3 protein: CASSLARGHAGELFF
CDR3 length: 16; clone size: NA; V gene: TRBV5-4; J gene: TRBJ2-1; D gene: TRBD2; CDR3 DNA: TGTGCCAGCAGCTTGGCCGCACTAGCGGGAGTCAATGAGCAGTTCTTC; CDR3 protein: CASSLAALAGVNEQFF
CDR3 length: 13; clone size: once; V gene: TRBV5-6; J gene: TRBJ2-1; D gene: TRBD1; CDR3 DNA: TGTGCCAGCAGCCTCGGACAGGACAATGAGCAGTTCTTC; CDR3 protein: CASSLGQDNEQFF
CDR3 length: 13; clone size: NA; V gene: TRBV2; J gene: TRBJ2-3; D gene: NA; CDR3 DNA: TGTGCCAGCAGCAGGGATCAAACAGATACGCAGTATTTT; CDR3 protein: CASSRDQTDTQYF
CDR3 length: 16; clone size: NA; V gene: TRBV2; J gene: TRBJ2-3; D gene: TRBD1; CDR3 DNA: TGTGCCAGCAGTGGCCTCCGGGACAGCTACACAGATACGCAGTATTTT; CDR3 protein: CASSGLRDSYTDTQYF
CDR3 length: 11; clone size: NA; V gene: TRBV12-3/TRBV12-4; J gene: TRBJ1-2; D gene: NA; CDR3 DNA: TGTGCCAGCAGTTTAGACGGGACTCCTTACTTC; CDR3 protein: CASSLDGTPYF
CDR3 length: 14; clone size: NA; V gene: TRBV7-9; J gene: TRBJ2-2; D gene: TRBD1; CDR3 DNA: TGTGCCAGCAGCTTGGGACAGGGTATCGGGGAGCTGTTTTTT; CDR3 protein: CASSLGQGIGELFF
CDR3 length: 12; clone size: NA; V gene: TRBV12-3/TRBV12-4; J gene: TRBJ1-1; D gene: NA; CDR3 DNA: TGTGCCAGCAGTCCGCAGGGTACTGAAGCTTTCTTT; CDR3 protein: CASSPQGTEAFF
CDR3 length: 16; clone size: NA; V gene: TRBV3-1/TRBV3-2; J gene: TRBJ1-2; D gene: NA; CDR3 DNA: TGTGCCAGCAGCCAAGGTTGGCGGGGAACTCTCTATGGCTACACCTTC; CDR3 protein: CASSQGWRGTLYGYTF
CDR3 length: 14; clone size: NA; V gene: TRBV18; J gene: TRBJ2-7; D gene: NA; CDR3 DNA: TGTGCCAGCTCTCCGGAGCGGGCGACCTACGAGCAGTACTTC; CDR3 protein: CASSPERATYEQYF
CDR3 length: 13; clone size: NA; V gene: TRBV4-1; J gene: TRBJ1-5; D gene: NA; CDR3 DNA: TGCGCCAGCAGCTGGCAGGGAGGACAGCCCCAGCATTTT; CDR3 protein: CASSWQGGQPQHF
CDR3 length: 12; clone size: NA; V gene: TRBV2; J gene: TRBJ1-1; D gene: TRBD1; CDR3 DNA: TGTGCCGGCAACAGGGGAGACACTGAAGCTTTCTTT; CDR3 protein: CAGNRGDTEAFF
CDR3 length: 12; clone size: NA; V gene: TRBV7-8; J gene: TRBJ1-1; D gene: NA; CDR3 DNA: TGTGCCAGCAGCCAATCGGACACTGAAGCTTTCTTT; CDR3 protein: CASSQSDTEAFF
CDR3 length: 13; clone size: NA; V gene: TRBV7-2; J gene: TRBJ1-2; D gene: NA; CDR3 DNA: TGTGCCAGCAGCTTAGGACAGTCCTATGGCTACACCTTC; CDR3 protein: CASSLGQSYGYTF
CDR3 length: 10; clone size: NA; V gene: TRBV7-2; J gene: TRBJ2-6; D gene: NA; CDR3 DNA: TGCCTCTCTGGGGCCAACGTCCTGACTTTC; CDR3 protein: CLSGANVLTF
CDR3 length: 13; clone size: NA; V gene: TRBV27; J gene: TRBJ2-5; D gene: TRBD1; CDR3 DNA: TGTGCCAGCAAAAGGGGGCCGGTGGAGACCCAGTACTTC; CDR3 protein: CASKRGPVETQYF
CDR3 length: 16; clone size: NA; V gene: TRBV19; J gene: TRBJ2-4; D gene: TRBD1; CDR3 DNA: TGTGCCAGTAGTCCGTGGGACAGCCTAGCCAAAAACATTCAGTACTTC; CDR3 protein: CASSPWDSLAKNIQYF
CDR3 length: 13; clone size: NA; V gene: TRBV19; J gene: TRBJ2-1; D gene: NA; CDR3 DNA: TGTGCCAGTGACCAAGGACAAGGGAATGAGCAGTTCTTC; CDR3 protein: CASDQGQGNEQFF
CDR3 length: 15; clone size: NA; V gene: TRBV27; J gene: TRBJ1-5; D gene: NA; CDR3 DNA: TGTGCCAGCAGTTTAAAACAGGGTGAGGGTCAGCCCCAGCATTTT; CDR3 protein: CASSLKQGEGQPQHF
CDR3 length: 14; clone size: NA; V gene: TRBV5-6; J gene: TRBJ2-2; D gene: NA; CDR3 DNA: TGTGCCAGCAGCTTGCTAGGGAACACCGGGGAGCTGTTTTTT; CDR3 protein: CASSLLGNTGELFF
CDR3 length: 13; clone size: NA; V gene: TRBV6-5; J gene: TRBJ1-5; D gene: NA; CDR3 DNA: TGTGCCAGCAGAAAGGGAGTCAGTCAGCCCCAGCATTTT; CDR3 protein: CASRKGVSQPQHF
CDR3 length: 12; clone size: medium-sized; V gene: TRBV6-6; J gene: TRBJ1-2; D gene: NA; CDR3 DNA: TGTGCCAGCAGCAAGGGGGGGTTTGGCTACACCTTC; CDR3 protein: CASSKGGFGYTF
CDR3 length: 16; clone size: NA; V gene: TRBV11-2; J gene: TRBJ1-3; D gene: NA; CDR3 DNA: TGTGCCAGCAGCTTTTCTAGGGGCCTTTCGGGAAACACCATATATTTT; CDR3 protein: CASSFSRGLSGNTIYF
CDR3 length: 15; clone size: NA; V gene: TRBV13; J gene: TRBJ2-2; D gene: TRBD2; CDR3 DNA: TGTGCCAGCAGCTTAGTTGCGGGAGGCACCGGGGAGCTGTTTTTT; CDR3 protein: CASSLVAGGTGELFF
CDR3 length: 13; clone size: NA; V gene: TRBV5-1; J gene: TRBJ2-7; D gene: TRBD1; CDR3 DNA: TGCGCCAGCAGCTTGGAAGGGACAGCGCGGCAGTACTTC; CDR3 protein: CASSLEGTARQYF
CDR3 length: 15; clone size: NA; V gene: TRBV30; J gene: TRBJ2-5; D gene: TRBD1; CDR3 DNA: TGTGCCTGGAGTGCGACAGGGGCGCTCCAAGAGACCCAGTACTTC; CDR3 protein: CAWSATGALQETQYF
CDR3 length: 14; clone size: NA; V gene: TRBV18; J gene: TRBJ1-1; D gene: TRBD1; CDR3 DNA: TGTGCCAGCTCGGTGGGACAGGGGGATTCTGAAGCTTTCTTT; CDR3 protein: CASSVGQGDSEAFF
CDR3 length: 14; clone size: NA; V gene: TRBV4-2; J gene: TRBJ2-5; D gene: NA; CDR3 DNA: TGTGCCAGCAGCCCTCAGGGGTACCAAGAGACCCAGTACTTC; CDR3 protein: CASSPQGYQETQYF
CDR3 length: 14; clone size: NA; V gene: TRBV30; J gene: TRBJ2-2; D gene: TRBD1; CDR3 DNA: TGTGCCTGGAGACAGGGGCCGCCCACCGGGGAGCTGTTTTTT; CDR3 protein: CAWRQGPPTGELFF
CDR3 length: 15; clone size: NA; V gene: TRBV4-1; J gene: TRBJ2-1; D gene: TRBD1; CDR3 DNA: TGCGCCAGCAGCCCAGGACAGGGGGACCTCAATGAGCAGTTCTTC; CDR3 protein: CASSPGQGDLNEQFF
CDR3 length: 13; clone size: NA; V gene: TRBV29-1; J gene: TRBJ1-4; D gene: NA; CDR3 DNA: TGCAGCGTCGGGGTCCAGGCTAATGAAAAACTGTTTTTT; CDR3 protein: CSVGVQANEKLFF
CDR3 length: 13; clone size: NA; V gene: TRBV27; J gene: TRBJ2-7; D gene: NA; CDR3 DNA: TGTGCCAGCAGTTCTCTACAGGTGAACGAGCAGTACTTC; CDR3 protein: CASSSLQVNEQYF
CDR3 length: 13; clone size: NA; V gene: TRBV6-1; J gene: TRBJ2-7; D gene: NA; CDR3 DNA: TGTGCCAGCAGTGAACAGGGACTGGGCGAGCAGTACTTC; CDR3 protein: CASSEQGLGEQYF